The 24 T cell receptor beta chains in this list originate from one sample, sequenced in a study of T cell changes during pregnancy in multiple sclerosis. Generated by immunoSEQ multiplex PCR, the TCRdb table keeps only in-frame clones and is missing some. The sample yields 60,000 or so clones, more than 85% seen once. Specimen: peripheral blood, collected in the first trimester of pregnancy. The receptors were gathered from a female donor with multiple sclerosis, enrolled in a pregnancy study.

The CDR3 region is CASSLVGSTGGYEQYF. CDR3 bases: TGTGCCAGCAGCTTAGTAGGCTCCACAGGGGGCTACGAGCAGTACTTC. The V call is TRBV7-2, the J call TRBJ2-7; TRBD1 aligns across 8 bases. This CDR3 contains 16 residues. V gave up 1 base and J gave up 3 bases; unmatched junction bases: 8. Germline V gene lookup returns CDR1 SGHTA and CDR2 FQGNSA.

This chain joins TRBV19 and TRBJ1-1; TRBD1 matches 7 bases. Trimming at V came to 9 bases and at J to 4 bases, leaving 5 bases not matched to a gene. This CDR3 is 12 amino acids long. CDR1 and CDR2 (germline): LNHDA, SQIVND (reference sequence). The DNA of the CDR3 is TGTGCCAGCAACAGGGGCTCCACTGAAGCTTTCTTT. Its translation: CASNRGSTEAFF. The full variable domain, completed using reference TRBV19 and TRBJ1-1, is DGGITQSPKYLFRKEGQNVTLSCEQNLNHDAMYWYRQDPGQGLRLIYYSQIVNDFQKGDIAEGYSVSREKKESFPLTVTSAQKNPTAFYLCASNRGSTEAFFGQGTRLTVV.

V and J are TRBV2 and TRBJ1-2; perhaps TRBD1 as D (6 bases). The CDR3 is made up of 12 amino acids. The germline CDR1 and CDR2 sequences are SNHLY and FYNNEI. V was cut by 11 bases and J by 1 base, with 11 bases left in between. The CDR3: CAEGTLNYGYTF. The CDR3 DNA reads TGTGCCGAGGGGACACTTAACTATGGCTACACCTTC.

This sequence joins TRBV14 and TRBJ1-4; maybe TRBD1 (5 bases). Trimming removed 0 bases at V and 4 bases at J, with 18 bases between. In germline, CDR1 is SGHDN, CDR2 FVKESK. This CDR3 region has 18 residues. CDR3 amino acids: CASSQDRNSRTINEKLFF. CDR3 coding DNA: TGTGCCAGCAGCCAAGATCGTAATAGCAGGACAATTAATGAAAAACTGTTTTTT.

The V gene is TRBV7-6, the J gene TRBJ1-1, with TRBD1 matching over 7 bases. The V gene end was trimmed by 5 bases and the J gene end by 3 bases; junction bases not matched to a gene: 24. CDR1 is SGHVS, CDR2 FNYEAQ, per germline. The CDR3 contains 20 residues. This CDR3 is CASSPRVSDKTGPMDTEAFF. DNA of the CDR3: TGTGCCAGCAGCCCAAGGGTGTCCGACAAGACAGGGCCCATGGACACTGAAGCTTTCTTT. The entire variable domain, with the rest obtained from reference TRBV7-6 and TRBJ1-1, is as follows: GAGVSQSPRYKVTKRGQDVALRCDPISGHVSLYWYRQALGQGPEFLTYFNYEAQQDKSGLPNDRFSAERPEGSISTLTIQRTEQRDSAMYRCASSPRVSDKTGPMDTEAFFGQGTRLTVV.

The count of this clone is one. The gene calls are TRBV9 and TRBJ1-2, with D possibly TRBD1 on 5 matching bases. Germline V gene sequence: CDR1 SGDLS, CDR2 YYNGEE. The CDR3 loop spans 13 amino acids. Trimming stripped 4 bases from V and 8 bases from J, with 15 bases between. CDR3 amino acids: CASSPRRGFGYTF. CDR3 DNA sequence: TGTGCCAGCAGCCCACGACGGGGGTTCGGCTACACCTTC. Looking up the rest from reference TRBV9 and TRBJ1-2 gives the full variable domain: DSGVTQTPKHLITATGQRVTLRCSPRSGDLSVYWYQQSLDQGLQFLIQYYNGEERAKGNILERFSAQQFPDLHSELNLSSLELGDSALYFCASSPRRGFGYTFGSGTRLTVV.

Concerning this clone: Compared with germline, one end of the junction differs, possibly owing to a read error. The chain carries TRBV7-2 and TRBJ1-2; 11 bases are a match to TRBD1. CDR3 length: 15 amino acids. Germline CDR1 and CDR2: SGHTA and FQGNSA. CDR3 DNA: TGTGCCAGCAGCTTAGATCGTAGAGGACAGGGGGCTGCCCGTTTC. Amino acids: CASSLDRRGQGAARF.

The rearrangement uses TRBV4-3 and TRBJ1-2, with a tentative D call TRBD1 (6 bases). The germline gives CDR1 LGHNA, CDR2 YSLEER. CDR3 size: 14 residues. V was clipped by 0 bases and J by 8 bases, with 13 bases between them. The CDR3 reads CASSQEGHNTGYTF. The CDR3 bases are TGCGCCAGCAGCCAAGAGGGACACAACACCGGCTACACCTTC.

The chain couples TRBV10-3 to TRBJ2-3; 8 bases line up with TRBD2. Germline V lookup: CDR1 ENHRY, CDR2 SYGVKD. CDR3 length: 13 residues. With 2 bases clipped from V and 9 bases from J, the junction kept 4 bases outside the gene matches. CDR3 sequence reads: CAISEVGLATQYF. The CDR3 DNA reads TGTGCCATCAGTGAGGTTGGACTAGCCACGCAGTATTTT.

The gene calls are TRBV29-1 and TRBJ1-6; tentative D call: TRBD1 (5 bases). CDR3 size: 15 residues. V was trimmed by 7 bases and J by 10 bases, leaving 23 bases between them. The germline V gene encodes CDR1 SQVTM and CDR2 ANQGSEA. The CDR3 bases are TGCAGCGCGCACTTTGGGCCCGGGCAGGGATCACCCCTCCACTTT. Its protein is CSAHFGPGQGSPLHF.

This chain connects TRBV7-2 to TRBJ1-3, with D possibly matching TRBD1 (6 bases). CDR1 and CDR2 (germline): SGHTA, FQGNSA. The CDR3 is 14 residues long. V lost 6 bases and J lost 4, with 13 bases in between. The CDR3 region has the DNA TGTGCCAGCAGTCTACAGGGTCACGGAAACACCATATATTTT. Its translation: CASSLQGHGNTIYF. Combining the CDR3 with reference TRBV7-2 and TRBJ1-3 gives the whole variable domain GAGVSQSPSNKVTEKGKDVELRCDPISGHTALYWYRQSLGQGLEFLIYFQGNSAPDKSGLPSDRFSAERTGGSVSTLTIQRTQQEDSAVYLCASSLQGHGNTIYFGEGSWLTVV.

The rearrangement uses TRBV4-2 and TRBJ1-1; weak D call: TRBD1 (5 bases). V was trimmed by 1 base and J by 1 base, leaving 7 bases between them. Germline V gene lookup returns CDR1 LGHNA and CDR2 YNFKEQ. This CDR3 has 14 amino acids. The CDR3 protein is CASSQGDRNTEAFF. The CDR3 DNA sequence: TGTGCCAGCAGCCAAGGCGACAGGAACACTGAAGCTTTCTTT.

This rearrangement joins TRBV5-6 to TRBJ1-2; D remains unclear. The germline V gene has CDR1 SGHDT and CDR2 YYEEEE. V was trimmed by 0 bases and J by 4 bases, leaving 4 bases between them. The CDR3 spans 12 residues. The CDR3 region has the DNA TGTGCCAGCAGCTTGGACACCTATGGCTACACCTTC. Its protein is CASSLDTYGYTF.

The chain is built from TRBV10-3 and TRBJ1-5, with D tentatively TRBD1 (5 bases). Trimming stripped 10 bases from V and 8 bases from J, with 24 bases between. This CDR3 region has 15 residues. Per germline, CDR1 ENHRY and CDR2 SYGVKD. The CDR3 nucleotides read TGTGCCACAGCCAAAGGGTGGCAGGGCACTGAGCCCCAGCATTTT. The encoded protein is CATAKGWQGTEPQHF.

This chain connects TRBV19 to TRBJ1-6, with a weak D call TRBD1 (5 bases). Trimming took off 3 bases at V and 9 bases at J, with 15 bases between the two ends. The CDR3 runs 15 residues. Germline lookup yields CDR1 LNHDA and CDR2 SQIVND (reference sequence). In DNA, the CDR3 is TGTGCCAGTAGTATTTCAGCGGGAAGGGGTTCACCCCTCCACTTT. Translation gives CASSISAGRGSPLHF.

This sequence joins TRBV6-1 and TRBJ1-1; 7 bases align to TRBD1. The V segment lost 1 base and the J segment 4 bases; nucleotides outside the gene matches: 3. Germline CDR1 and CDR2: MNHNS and SASEGT. The CDR3 runs to 14 residues. The CDR3 loop reads CASSEVRGSTEAFF. The CDR3, as DNA: TGTGCCAGCAGTGAAGTCAGGGGGAGCACTGAAGCTTTCTTT.

J is TRBJ1-6 and V is TRBV4-3; D might be TRBD1 (5 bases). Germline V lookup: CDR1 LGHNA, CDR2 YSLEER. V lost 0 bases, J lost 0 bases, and 12 bases lay in between. The CDR3 consists of 18 residues. The DNA of the CDR3 is TGCGCCAGCAGCCAAGATATCCAGGGAAGCTCCTATAATTCACCCCTCCACTTT. Protein: CASSQDIQGSSYNSPLHF.

The gene calls are TRBV7-2 and TRBJ1-2, with D hard to call. The CDR3 runs 15 residues. Per germline, CDR1 SGHTA and CDR2 FQGNSA. V dropped 0 bases and J dropped 2 bases, with 10 bases sitting between them. The CDR3 protein is CASSLAGRPNYGYTF. For the CDR3, the DNA is TGTGCCAGCAGCTTAGCGGGCAGGCCCAACTATGGCTACACCTTC. The full variable domain, its missing parts supplied by reference TRBV7-2 and TRBJ1-2, is GAGVSQSPSNKVTEKGKDVELRCDPISGHTALYWYRQSLGQGLEFLIYFQGNSAPDKSGLPSDRFSAERTGGSVSTLTIQRTQQEDSAVYLCASSLAGRPNYGYTFGSGTRLTVV.

The rearrangement joins TRBV19 to TRBJ1-2, with a weak D call TRBD1 (5 bases). This CDR3 spans 15 amino acids. Trimming pared 4 bases from V and 9 bases from J, leaving 21 bases between. The germline V gene has CDR1 LNHDA and CDR2 SQIVND (reference sequence). Written as DNA, the CDR3 is TGTGCCAGTAGTAAAACGACCGAAGTGATGGGGCGCTACACCTTC. It specifies CASSKTTEVMGRYTF.

The chain employs TRBV6-1 and TRBJ1-4; 10 nucleotides line up with TRBD1. The CDR3 totals 17 residues. With V trimmed by 3 bases and J by 5 bases, 9 bases remained unmatched. Looked up from germline, CDR1 is MNHNS and CDR2 is SASEGT. CDR3 in DNA: TGTGCCAGCAGTGACACCGGGACAGGGGCTTTGAATGAAAAACTGTTTTTT. It yields the protein CASSDTGTGALNEKLFF.

J is TRBJ2-3 and V is TRBV6-5; 8 bases match TRBD2. Per the germline V gene, CDR1 is MNHEY and CDR2 is SVGAGI. The CDR3 has 16 amino acids. The trim removed 2 bases at V and 0 bases at J, leaving 4 bases unmatched. The CDR3 nucleotides are TGTGCCAGCAGTTACCTGTCGGGGGGGAGCACAGATACGCAGTATTTT. Translating it yields CASSYLSGGSTDTQYF.

This clone was counted once. The chain joins TRBV14 to TRBJ2-3; 7 bases fit TRBD2. Trimming removed 6 bases from V and 3 bases from J; junction bases left unmatched: 12. The CDR3 covers 16 residues. Germline V gene lookup returns CDR1 SGHDN and CDR2 FVKESK. As DNA, the CDR3 is TGTGCCAGCAGAGAAGGACCGGGGGGAGCGACAGATACGCAGTATTTT. This codes for CASREGPGGATDTQYF.

V is TRBV27 and J is TRBJ1-6; D gene uncertain. Looked up from germline, CDR1 is MNHEY and CDR2 is SMNVEV (reference sequence). V was cut by 4 bases and J by 3 bases, with 10 bases left in between. CDR3 length: 15 residues. This CDR3 is CASSSTLHYNSPLHF. DNA of the CDR3: TGTGCCAGCAGTTCGACACTTCACTATAATTCACCCCTCCACTTT.

The V call is TRBV19, the J call TRBJ2-7, with 9 nucleotides matching TRBD1. This CDR3 has 13 amino acids. Trimming took 5 bases from V and 3 from J; bases not matched to a gene: 2. Germline-derived CDR1 and CDR2 are LNHDA and SQIVND (reference sequence). The CDR3 protein is CASSWTGDYEQYF. The CDR3 DNA sequence: TGTGCCAGTAGTTGGACAGGGGACTACGAGCAGTACTTC. Full variable domain (missing parts from reference TRBV19 and TRBJ2-7): DGGITQSPKYLFRKEGQNVTLSCEQNLNHDAMYWYRQDPGQGLRLIYYSQIVNDFQKGDIAEGYSVSREKKESFPLTVTSAQKNPTAFYLCASSWTGDYEQYFGPGTRLTVT.